Below, 19 T cell receptor beta chains from the same sample are listed, as sequenced in a study of blood T cell repertoires in COVID-19. TCRdb's copy holds only in-frame clones and misses some; the assay was immunoSEQ multiplex PCR. This table holds over 400,000 clones, roughly 89% found once. Sequencing was performed on peripheral blood. These receptors were taken from a woman in her fifties or sixties with COVID-19, enrolled during active disease.

The genes are TRBV19 and TRBJ2-5; D perhaps matches TRBD1 (5 bases). The CDR3 sequence is 16 residues long. Germline CDR1 LNHDA, CDR2 SQIVND (reference sequence). V lost 4 bases, J lost 5 bases, and 20 bases lay in between. CDR3 in DNA: TGTGCCAGTAGTACTTCTATCATCAGGGCGCGGGAGACCCAGTACTTC. Amino acid sequence: CASSTSIIRARETQYF.

In its sample, this clone was seen once. This chain uses TRBV6-2 or TRBV6-3 with TRBJ2-7; tentative D call: TRBD1 (7 bases). Looked up from germline, CDR1 is MNHEY and CDR2 is SVGEGT. The CDR3 covers 14 residues. The germline V and J ends were trimmed by 2 bases and 2 bases, with 10 bases remaining between them. The CDR3 sequence is CASSYDREAYEQYF. As DNA, the CDR3 is TGTGCCAGCAGTTACGACAGGGAGGCCTACGAGCAGTACTTC.

This clone has only a few counts. The V gene is TRBV2, the J gene TRBJ1-2, with D unclear. Looked up from germline, CDR1 is SNHLY and CDR2 is FYNNEI. The V end lost 2 bases, the J end lost 8 bases, and 12 bases lay between the germline ends. The CDR3 sequence is 13 residues long. The CDR3 spells CASSESGINGYTF. The CDR3, as DNA: TGTGCCAGCAGTGAATCGGGGATTAACGGCTACACCTTC.

The V and J genes are TRBV2 and TRBJ2-3; TRBD1 matches at 8 bases. CDR3 length equals 15 residues. The J segment lost 1 base and the V segment lost 6 bases, leaving 6 bases of the junction unmatched. The germline CDR1 and CDR2 sequences are SNHLY and FYNNEI. The CDR3 loop is CASSWTGLGTDTQYF. The CDR3 DNA reads TGTGCCAGCAGCTGGACAGGGCTCGGCACAGATACGCAGTATTTT.

This rearrangement joins TRBV24-1 to TRBJ2-1; D is perhaps TRBD1 (5 bases). With 5 bases removed from V and 8 bases from J, the gap between germline ends came to 12 bases. CDR1 KGHDR and CDR2 SFDVKD come from the germline V gene. This CDR3 has 13 amino acids. The CDR3 sequence: CATSAPGRDEQFF. The CDR3, as DNA: TGTGCCACCAGTGCCCCCGGCAGGGATGAGCAGTTCTTC.

DNA of the CDR3: TGTGCCAGCAGGGGAGGCGGGGGCTACAATGAGCAGTTCTTC. Protein product: CASRGGGGYNEQFF. The chain carries TRBV27 and TRBJ2-1; 7 bases map to TRBD2. V lost 6 bases to trimming and J lost 3 bases; unmatched junction nucleotides: 5. This CDR3 has 14 residues. Germline lookup yields CDR1 MNHEY and CDR2 SMNVEV (reference sequence).

The gene calls are TRBV7-2 and TRBJ1-2, with no clear D. The CDR3 is 15 residues long. V dropped 5 bases and J dropped 4 bases, with 17 bases sitting between them. Germline CDR1 and CDR2: SGHTA and FQGNSA. The CDR3 loop is CASSPGGSSGYGYTF. In DNA form, the CDR3 reads TGTGCCAGCAGCCCTGGCGGGTCGTCAGGCTATGGCTACACCTTC.

CDR3: CASRRQGTNTEAFF. The CDR3 bases are TGTGCCAGCAGGAGGCAGGGAACGAACACTGAAGCTTTCTTT. The chain combines TRBV6-5 with TRBJ1-1; TRBD1 is a possible D gene (5 bases). The CDR3 extends over 14 amino acids. CDR1 MNHEY and CDR2 SVGAGI come from the germline V gene. With 6 bases removed from V and 1 base from J, the gap between germline ends came to 12 bases.

The sample holds one count of this clone. The chain employs TRBV7-8 and TRBJ2-3; 8 positions agree with TRBD2. CDR1 is SGHVS and CDR2 is FQNEAQ in the germline V gene. Unmatched junction bases numbered 8, after V lost 4 bases and J lost 2 bases. This CDR3 has 16 amino acids. In DNA form, the CDR3 reads TGTGCCAGCAGCTGGGCCAGCGGGGGATTCACAGATACGCAGTATTTT. It specifies CASSWASGGFTDTQYF.

CDR3 coding DNA: TGCGCCAGCAGCCAAGGGGACAGCTACACCGGGGAGCTGTTTTTT. It is translated as CASSQGDSYTGELFF. This sequence joins TRBV4-1 and TRBJ2-2, with 7 bases aligning to TRBD1. Germline assignment: CDR1 MGHRA and CDR2 YSYEKL. The trim removed 1 base at V and 3 bases at J, leaving 2 bases unmatched. This CDR3 has 15 residues.

V and J are TRBV30 and TRBJ1-2; D gene unclear. Germline V gene sequence: CDR1 GTSNPN, CDR2 SVGIG (reference sequence). V lost 0 bases and J lost 8, with 7 bases in between. The CDR3 is 11 residues long. CDR3 loop: CAWSVEGGYTF. As DNA, the CDR3 is TGTGCCTGGAGTGTGGAGGGCGGCTACACCTTC.

The CDR3 DNA reads TGCGCCAGCAGCCTGACAGGGGGCGACTATGGCTACACCTTC. Protein sequence: CASSLTGGDYGYTF. The chain is built from TRBV4-1 and TRBJ1-2; 10 bases are a match to TRBD1. After removal of 4 bases from V and 3 bases from J, the junction contained 2 bases not matched to a gene. Germline V CDR1 and CDR2: MGHRA, YSYEKL. The CDR3 is made up of 14 amino acids.

This chain joins TRBV28 and TRBJ1-3, with TRBD1 matching 7 bases. The germline V gene encodes CDR1 MDHEN and CDR2 SYDVKM. The CDR3 runs to 15 residues. With V trimmed by 5 bases and J by 0 bases, 4 bases remained unmatched. The chain's CDR3 is CASSRGTASGNTIYF. The CDR3 DNA reads as TGTGCCAGCAGTAGGGGGACAGCCTCTGGAAACACCATATATTTT.

The rearrangement links TRBV9 to TRBJ2-6; 8 nucleotides match TRBD1. Per germline, CDR1 SGDLS and CDR2 YYNGEE. The CDR3 is 18 residues long. With V trimmed by 0 bases and J by 0 bases, 5 bases remained unmatched. CDR3 in DNA: TGTGCCAGCAGCGTAGATCCGGGACAGGACTCTGGGGCCAACGTCCTGACTTTC. The encoded protein is CASSVDPGQDSGANVLTF.

V usage is TRBV2 and J usage is TRBJ1-4; 8 nucleotides agree with TRBD1. Germline-derived CDR1 and CDR2 are SNHLY and FYNNEI. The V gene end was trimmed by 6 bases and the J gene end by 6 bases; junction bases not matched to a gene: 6. The CDR3 has 14 amino acids. The CDR3 protein is CASRGRTGYEKLFF. In DNA form, the CDR3 reads TGTGCCAGCAGGGGACGGACAGGGTATGAAAAACTGTTTTTT.

The CDR3 DNA is TGCGCCAGCAGAAGGGATCCAGGGCCTGGGGCCAACGTCCTGACTTTC. Translation gives CASRRDPGPGANVLTF. The chain links TRBV5-1 to TRBJ2-6; the D gene is possibly TRBD1 (5 bases). Trimming left V 5 bases short and J 2 bases short, with 14 bases between. This CDR3 spans 16 amino acids. Germline CDR1 is SGHRS and CDR2 is YFSETQ.

This chain joins TRBV19 and TRBJ1-1, with 8 positions matching TRBD1. V lost 5 bases, J lost 3 bases, and 11 bases stayed unmatched. This CDR3 has 16 residues. Germline V gene sequence: CDR1 LNHDA, CDR2 SQIVND (reference sequence). For the CDR3, the DNA is TGTGCCAGTAGTGCGTTGCATTCACAGGGGGACACTGAAGCTTTCTTT. Amino acid sequence: CASSALHSQGDTEAFF. Using reference TRBV19 and TRBJ1-1 for the parts outside the CDR3, the full variable domain is DGGITQSPKYLFRKEGQNVTLSCEQNLNHDAMYWYRQDPGQGLRLIYYSQIVNDFQKGDIAEGYSVSREKKESFPLTVTSAQKNPTAFYLCASSALHSQGDTEAFFGQGTRLTVV.

V and J are TRBV6-5 and TRBJ2-2; unclear D gene. V lost 9 bases, J lost 1 base, and 6 bases lay in between. The CDR3 totals 12 residues. Germline V gene lookup returns CDR1 MNHEY and CDR2 SVGAGI. The CDR3 DNA reads TGTGCCAGTCGTTGGAACACCGGGGAGCTGTTTTTT. Its translation: CASRWNTGELFF.

V and J are TRBV19 and TRBJ1-4; 9 bases line up with TRBD1. The CDR3 covers 15 residues. The junction had 6 bases not matched to a gene; V was cut back by 4 bases and J by 6 bases. CDR1 and CDR2 from the germline V gene are LNHDA and SQIVND (reference sequence). The CDR3 is CASSTTGGSDEKLFF. CDR3 DNA sequence: TGTGCCAGTAGTACTACAGGGGGCTCGGATGAAAAACTGTTTTTT. Combining the CDR3 with reference TRBV19 and TRBJ1-4 gives the whole variable domain DGGITQSPKYLFRKEGQNVTLSCEQNLNHDAMYWYRQDPGQGLRLIYYSQIVNDFQKGDIAEGYSVSREKKESFPLTVTSAQKNPTAFYLCASSTTGGSDEKLFFGSGTQLSVL.